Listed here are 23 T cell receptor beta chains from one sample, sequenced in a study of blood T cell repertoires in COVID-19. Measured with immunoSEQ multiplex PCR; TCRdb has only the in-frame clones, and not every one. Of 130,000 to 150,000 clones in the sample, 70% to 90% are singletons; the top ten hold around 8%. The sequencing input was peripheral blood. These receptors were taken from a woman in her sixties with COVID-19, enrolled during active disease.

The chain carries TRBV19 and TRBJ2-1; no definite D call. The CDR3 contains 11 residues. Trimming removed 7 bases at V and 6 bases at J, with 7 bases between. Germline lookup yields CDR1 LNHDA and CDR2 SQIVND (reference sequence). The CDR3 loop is CASTRGNEQFF. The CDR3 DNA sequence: TGTGCCAGTACCAGAGGCAATGAGCAGTTCTTC. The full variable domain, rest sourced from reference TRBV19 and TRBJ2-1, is DGGITQSPKYLFRKEGQNVTLSCEQNLNHDAMYWYRQDPGQGLRLIYYSQIVNDFQKGDIAEGYSVSREKKESFPLTVTSAQKNPTAFYLCASTRGNEQFFGPGTRLTVL.

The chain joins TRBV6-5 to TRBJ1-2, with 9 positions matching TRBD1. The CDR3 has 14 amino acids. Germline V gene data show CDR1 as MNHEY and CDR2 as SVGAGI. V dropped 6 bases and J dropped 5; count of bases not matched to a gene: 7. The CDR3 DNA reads TGTGCCAGCAGCCCACAGGGGGCTCGATATGGCTACACCTTC. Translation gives CASSPQGARYGYTF.

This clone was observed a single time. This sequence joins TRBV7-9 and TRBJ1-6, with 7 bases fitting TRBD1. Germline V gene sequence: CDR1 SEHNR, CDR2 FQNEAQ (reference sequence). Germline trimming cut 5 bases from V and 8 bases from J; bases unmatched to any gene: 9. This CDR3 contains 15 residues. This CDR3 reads CASSAPGQSYSPLHF. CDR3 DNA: TGTGCCAGCAGCGCGCCGGGACAGAGCTATTCACCCCTCCACTTT.

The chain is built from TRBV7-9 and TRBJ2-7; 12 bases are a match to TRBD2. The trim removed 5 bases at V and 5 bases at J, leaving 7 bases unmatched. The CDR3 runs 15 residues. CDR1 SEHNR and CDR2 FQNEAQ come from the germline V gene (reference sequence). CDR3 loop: CASSGKTSGGDEQYF. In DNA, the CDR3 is TGTGCCAGCAGCGGAAAGACTAGCGGGGGAGACGAGCAGTACTTC.

This CDR3 reads CASSLQGLGTDTQYF. CDR3 DNA sequence: TGTGCCAGCAGCCTACAGGGGTTGGGTACAGATACGCAGTATTTT. This sequence joins TRBV2 and TRBJ2-3; 7 positions match TRBD1. The length of the CDR3 is 15 residues. With V trimmed by 6 bases and J by 3 bases, 9 bases remained unmatched. CDR1 is SNHLY and CDR2 is FYNNEI in the germline V gene.

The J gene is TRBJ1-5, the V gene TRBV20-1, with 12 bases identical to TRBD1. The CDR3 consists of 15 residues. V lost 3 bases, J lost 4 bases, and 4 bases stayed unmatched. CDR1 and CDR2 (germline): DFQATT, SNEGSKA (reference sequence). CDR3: CSASPGQGANQPQHF. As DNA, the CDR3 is TGCAGTGCTAGTCCGGGACAGGGGGCAAATCAGCCCCAGCATTTT.

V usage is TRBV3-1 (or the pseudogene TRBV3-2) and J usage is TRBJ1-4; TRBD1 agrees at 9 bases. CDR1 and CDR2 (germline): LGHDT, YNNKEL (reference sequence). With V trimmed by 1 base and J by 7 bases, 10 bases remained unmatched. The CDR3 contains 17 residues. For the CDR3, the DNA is TGTGCCAGCAGCCAAGTTACAGGGGGCGGTTACCGTGAAAAACTGTTTTTT. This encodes CASSQVTGGGYREKLFF.

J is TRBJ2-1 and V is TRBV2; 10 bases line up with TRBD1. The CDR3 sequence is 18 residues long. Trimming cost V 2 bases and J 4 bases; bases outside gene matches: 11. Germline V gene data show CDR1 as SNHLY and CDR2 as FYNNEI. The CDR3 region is CASSEWGQGTGFYNEQFF. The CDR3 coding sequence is TGTGCCAGCAGTGAATGGGGACAGGGGACAGGCTTTTACAATGAGCAGTTCTTC.

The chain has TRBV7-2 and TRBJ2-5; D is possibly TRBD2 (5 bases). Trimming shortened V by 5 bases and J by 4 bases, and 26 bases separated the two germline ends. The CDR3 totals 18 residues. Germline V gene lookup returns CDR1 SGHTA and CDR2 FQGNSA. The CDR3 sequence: CASSPLPGGFGLVETQYF. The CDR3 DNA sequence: TGTGCCAGCAGCCCCCTTCCCGGCGGGTTCGGGTTGGTAGAGACCCAGTACTTC.

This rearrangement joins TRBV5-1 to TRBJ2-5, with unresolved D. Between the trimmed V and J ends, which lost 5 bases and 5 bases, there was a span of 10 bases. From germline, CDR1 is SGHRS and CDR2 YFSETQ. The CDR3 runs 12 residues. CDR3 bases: TGCGCCAGCAGTAGTTACTGGGAGACCCAGTACTTC. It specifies CASSSYWETQYF.

In DNA, the CDR3 is TGTGCCTGGACTCCCCCGGACACCGATAGCAATCAGCCCCAGCATTTT. Amino acids: CAWTPPDTDSNQPQHF. The V call is TRBV30, the J call TRBJ1-5, with D maybe TRBD1 (5 bases). CDR1 GTSNPN and CDR2 SVGIG come from the germline V gene (reference sequence). The CDR3 loop spans 16 amino acids. Trimming left V 4 bases short and J 0 bases short, with 16 bases between. Supplemented by reference TRBV30 and TRBJ1-5, the full variable domain reads SQTIHQWPATLVQPVGSPLSLECTVEGTSNPNLYWYRQAAGRGLQLLFYSVGIGQISSEVPQNLSASRPQDRQFILSSKKLLLSDSGFYLCAWTPPDTDSNQPQHFGDGTRLSIL.

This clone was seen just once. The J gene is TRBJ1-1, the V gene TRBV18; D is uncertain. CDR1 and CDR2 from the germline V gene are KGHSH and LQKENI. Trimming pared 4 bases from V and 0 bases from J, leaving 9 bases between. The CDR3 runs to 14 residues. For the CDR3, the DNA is TGTGCCAGCTCACAACGAGGGATGAACACTGAAGCTTTCTTT. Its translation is CASSQRGMNTEAFF.

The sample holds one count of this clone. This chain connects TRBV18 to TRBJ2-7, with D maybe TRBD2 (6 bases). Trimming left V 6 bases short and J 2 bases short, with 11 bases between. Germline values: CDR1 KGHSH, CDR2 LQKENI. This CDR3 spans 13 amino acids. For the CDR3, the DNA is TGTGCCAGCTCTCCGGAGCGGGCCTACGAGCAGTACTTC. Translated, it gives CASSPERAYEQYF. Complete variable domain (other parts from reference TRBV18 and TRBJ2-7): NAGVMQNPRHLVRRRGQEARLRCSPMKGHSHVYWYRQLPEEGLKFMVYLQKENIIDESGMPKERFSAEFPKEGPSILRIQQVVRGDSAAYFCASSPERAYEQYFGPGTRLTVT.

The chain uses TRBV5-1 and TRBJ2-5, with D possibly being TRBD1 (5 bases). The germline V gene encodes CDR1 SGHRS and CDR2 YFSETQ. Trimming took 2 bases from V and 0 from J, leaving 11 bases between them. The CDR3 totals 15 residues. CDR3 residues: CASSFNSDNQETQYF. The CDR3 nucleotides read TGCGCCAGCAGCTTCAATTCGGACAACCAAGAGACCCAGTACTTC.

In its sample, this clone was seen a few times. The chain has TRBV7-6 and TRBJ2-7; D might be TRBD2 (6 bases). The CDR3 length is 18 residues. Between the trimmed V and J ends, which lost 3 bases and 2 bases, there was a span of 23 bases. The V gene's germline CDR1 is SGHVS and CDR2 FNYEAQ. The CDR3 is CASSLASWGLQTTYEQYF. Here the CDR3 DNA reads TGTGCCAGCAGCTTGGCGTCCTGGGGACTGCAGACAACCTACGAGCAGTACTTC.

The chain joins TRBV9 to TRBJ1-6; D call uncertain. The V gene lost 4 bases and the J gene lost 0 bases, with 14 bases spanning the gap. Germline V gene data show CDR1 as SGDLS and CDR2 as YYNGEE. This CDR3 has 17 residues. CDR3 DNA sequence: TGTGCCAGCAGCCTTGGGAGTCGGAGCTCCTATAATTCACCCCTCCACTTT. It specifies CASSLGSRSSYNSPLHF. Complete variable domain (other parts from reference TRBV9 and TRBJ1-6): DSGVTQTPKHLITATGQRVTLRCSPRSGDLSVYWYQQSLDQGLQFLIQYYNGEERAKGNILERFSAQQFPDLHSELNLSSLELGDSALYFCASSLGSRSSYNSPLHFGNGTRLTVT.

For the CDR3, the DNA is TGTGCCAGCACCCCAGGATCGCTCCCTGAAGCTTTCTTT. Translation: CASTPGSLPEAFF. The rearrangement links TRBV27 to TRBJ1-1; D remains unclear. The CDR3 loop spans 13 amino acids. Per the germline V gene, CDR1 is MNHEY and CDR2 is SMNVEV (reference sequence). Trimming took 7 bases from V and 6 from J, leaving 15 bases between them.

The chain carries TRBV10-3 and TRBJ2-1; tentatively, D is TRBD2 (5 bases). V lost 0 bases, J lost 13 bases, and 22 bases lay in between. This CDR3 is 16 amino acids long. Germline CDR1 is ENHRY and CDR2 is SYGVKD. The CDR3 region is CAISESTPSKSLAQFF. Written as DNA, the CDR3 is TGTGCCATCAGTGAGTCGACTCCTAGCAAGTCCCTTGCCCAGTTCTTC.

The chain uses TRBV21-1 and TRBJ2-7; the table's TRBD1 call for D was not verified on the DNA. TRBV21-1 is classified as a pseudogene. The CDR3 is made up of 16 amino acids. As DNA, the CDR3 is TGTGCCAGCAGCAAAGCGCTCAGGACAGGGGCTTACGAGCAGTACTTC. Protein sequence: CASSKALRTGAYEQYF.

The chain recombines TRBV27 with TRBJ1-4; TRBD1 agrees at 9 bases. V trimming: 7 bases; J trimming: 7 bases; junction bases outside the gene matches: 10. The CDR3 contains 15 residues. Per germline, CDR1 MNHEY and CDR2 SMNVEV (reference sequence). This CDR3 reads CASTDLTGGGEKLFF. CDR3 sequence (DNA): TGTGCCAGCACCGATCTGACAGGGGGGGGTGAAAAACTGTTTTTT.

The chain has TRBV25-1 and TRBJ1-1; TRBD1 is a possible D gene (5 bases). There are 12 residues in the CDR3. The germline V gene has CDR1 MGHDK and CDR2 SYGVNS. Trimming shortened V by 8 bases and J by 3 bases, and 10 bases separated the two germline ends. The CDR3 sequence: CASQGLYTEAFF. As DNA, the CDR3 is TGTGCCAGCCAGGGACTATACACTGAAGCTTTCTTT.

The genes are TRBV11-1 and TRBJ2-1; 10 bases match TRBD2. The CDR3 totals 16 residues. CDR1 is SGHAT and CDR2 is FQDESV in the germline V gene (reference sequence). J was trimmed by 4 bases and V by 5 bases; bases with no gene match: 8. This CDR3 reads CASSPMGLANYNEQFF. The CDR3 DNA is TGTGCCAGCAGCCCTATGGGACTAGCGAATTACAATGAGCAGTTCTTC.

CDR3 protein: CASSDWLWGAGELFF. The CDR3 coding sequence is TGTGCCAGCAGTGACTGGTTGTGGGGCGCCGGGGAGCTGTTTTTT. This sequence joins TRBV2 and TRBJ2-2; D is perhaps TRBD1 (5 bases). The V and J ends lost 3 bases and 6 bases respectively, with 14 bases between them. The CDR3 sequence is 15 residues long. Looked up from germline, CDR1 is SNHLY and CDR2 is FYNNEI.